This T cell receptor beta chain was captured by sequencing in a study of cytomegalovirus exposure and HLA in healthy donors (dated by TCRdb to the late 2010s). Notes on the research overall: A later analysis indicated that the 90 to 150 validation repertoires were generated on the platform also employed for the 600 to 750 repertoires of the first cohort. Besides the first cohort of approximately 710 subjects, a separate validation cohort made up of over 95 different subjects was used. To predict cytomegalovirus infection status, the study brought together high-throughput TCR immunosequencing, statistical association of individual TCRs with disease status, and machine learning. The study aimed to test whether cataloging public T cell receptors could reveal signatures of past pathogen exposure.

General findings and caveats noted by the study authors: A later analysis had no HLA typing for the validation cohort, so co-occurrence there was scored across all 130 or so repertoires. Most TCR sequences were seen in very few donors, while some public TCRs were found in many individuals. It was suggested by the authors that the approach could potentially be generalized to other disease states and immunological phenotypes. In a later analysis, TCRs clustered in the first cohort were found to also tend to co-occur in the approximately 120 validation repertoires, with 85% to 95% of cluster scores above 0. In vitro tests confirmed that a few of the cytomegalovirus-associated TCR beta chains recognize cytomegalovirus antigens. The classifier was reported to diagnose cytomegalovirus status with high specificity and sensitivity in both the original and validation cohorts. In the study, approximately 160 TCR beta chains were listed as associated with cytomegalovirus.

Separate from the approximately 730-subject first cohort, the validation cohort of 90 to 150 subjects was the group to which the donors belonged. Regarding this clone: Its antigen remains unidentified. No base-level quality is on record; no much larger clone is a single base apart.

For CDR1 and CDR2, the germline V gene lists SGHAT and FQNNGV. From V the trimming removes 6 bases and from J it removes 1 base, while the gene matches leave 5 bases of the junction unaccounted for. The CDR3 covers 14 residues, taking in both the cysteine and the phenylalanine. Left in the record is the CDR3 DNA by itself, 42 bases read in frame from the first base. Receptor libraries were prepared by the immunoSEQ multiplex PCR assay. Per the original workflow: A statistical classification framework was built for diagnosing cytomegalovirus status from the catalog of TCR beta chain sequences. In TCRdb, the immuneACCESS table is reduced to in-frame sequences with V and J assigned. These tables do not hold every clone; where another copy was compared, an unresolved V gene accounts for under half, and the others remain unexplained. D and trimming were read from the DNA, whereas the V and J calls and clone size are those reported in that table. This sample lists some 310,000 clones; approximately 88% were detected once. Of the sample, around 0.96% falls within the top ten clones.

The material sequenced was PBMCs. Recombination joined TRBV11-2 with TRBJ1-2; 7 bases in the junction line up with TRBD1. The receptor was derived from a man aged 30-40 years in good health and CMV-seronegative. The CDR3 reads as follows: CASRSRGYNYGYTF. The base sequence is TGTGCCAGCAGGTCCAGGGGGTATAACTATGGCTACACCTTC. With the rest looked up from the reference TRBV11-2 and TRBJ1-2 genes rather than sequenced, the full variable domain is EAGVAQSPRYKIIEKRQSVAFWCNPISGHATLYWYQQILGQGPKLLIQFQNNGVVDDSQLPKDRFSAERLKGVDSTLKIQPAKLEDSAVYLCASRSRGYNYGYTFGSGTRLTVV.